The 8 T cell receptor beta chains reported below all come from one sample, sequenced in a study of Tregs in tolerant kidney transplant recipients. The repertoire was sequenced with immunoSEQ multiplex PCR; TCRdb's copy has only in-frame clones and lacks some. The table has some 250,000 clones, approximately 84% seen once. Sequenced: CD4+ T cells from blood. The receptors come from a human donor in good health.

The rearrangement joins TRBV9 to TRBJ1-6; D possibly corresponds to TRBD1 (6 bases). Germline CDR1 is SGDLS and CDR2 is YYNGEE. With 0 bases removed from V and 10 bases from J, the gap between germline ends came to 17 bases. CDR3 size: 16 residues. The chain's CDR3 is CASSVEGGTRWSPLHF. CDR3 DNA sequence: TGTGCCAGCAGCGTAGAGGGGGGGACACGTTGGTCACCCCTCCACTTT.

This clone occurred a few times. V gene TRBV7-9 combines with J gene TRBJ1-1; D remains ambiguous. This CDR3 is 13 amino acids long. With 3 bases removed from V and 2 bases from J, the gap between germline ends came to 7 bases. Germline V gene sequence: CDR1 SEHNR, CDR2 FQNEAQ (reference sequence). CDR3 DNA: TGTGCCAGCAGCTTGTCCTCAAACACTGAAGCTTTCTTT. Its protein is CASSLSSNTEAFF.

The chain is built from TRBV4-1 and TRBJ2-3; 7 nucleotides line up with TRBD1. This CDR3 has 14 amino acids. J gave up 5 bases and V 4 bases, and 6 bases lay outside the gene matches. Germline CDR1 and CDR2: MGHRA and YSYEKL. The CDR3 loop reads CASSPRQGVDTQYF. The CDR3 DNA is TGCGCCAGCAGCCCCCGACAGGGAGTAGATACGCAGTATTTT.

J is TRBJ2-1 and V is TRBV7-2, with D possibly being TRBD2 (6 bases). Trimming removed 5 bases from V and 5 bases from J, with 10 bases in between. The V gene's germline CDR1 is SGHTA and CDR2 FQGNSA. This CDR3 has 13 amino acids. The CDR3: CASSLSGNNEQFF. Written as DNA, the CDR3 is TGTGCCAGCAGCCTTAGCGGAAACAATGAGCAGTTCTTC.

The chain employs TRBV28 and TRBJ1-3; TRBD1 might be the D (5 bases). Germline CDR1 and CDR2: MDHEN and SYDVKM. The length of the CDR3 is 15 residues. V lost 5 bases and J lost 0, with 11 bases in between. The CDR3 nucleotides read TGTGCCAGCAGTCCCCCCAGGGCCTCTGGAAACACCATATATTTT. This sequence encodes CASSPPRASGNTIYF.

V and J are TRBV7-6 and TRBJ2-2; 8 nucleotides agree with TRBD2. The CDR3 is 14 residues long. V shed 7 bases and J 6 bases; nucleotides not matched to a gene: 7. Per the germline V gene, CDR1 is SGHVS and CDR2 is FNYEAQ. The CDR3 bases are TGTGCCAGCACTACTAGCGGAAAACCCGGGGAGCTGTTTTTT. This gives the protein CASTTSGKPGELFF.

This chain uses TRBV2 with TRBJ1-3, with a tentative D call TRBD1 (6 bases). V dropped 2 bases and J dropped 8 bases, with 10 bases sitting between them. The CDR3 is 13 residues long. Germline loops: CDR1 SNHLY, CDR2 FYNNEI. In DNA, the CDR3 is TGTGCCAGCAGTGAAAACAGGGAGGACACCATATATTTT. Its protein is CASSENREDTIYF.

J is TRBJ2-7 and V is TRBV6-5; perhaps TRBD2 as D (5 bases). V lost 5 bases, J lost 0 bases, and 14 bases lay in between. The CDR3 extends over 15 amino acids. Germline values: CDR1 MNHEY, CDR2 SVGAGI. CDR3 region: CASSGRGRSSYEQYF. As DNA, the CDR3 is TGTGCCAGCAGTGGCCGGGGTCGAAGCTCCTACGAGCAGTACTTC.